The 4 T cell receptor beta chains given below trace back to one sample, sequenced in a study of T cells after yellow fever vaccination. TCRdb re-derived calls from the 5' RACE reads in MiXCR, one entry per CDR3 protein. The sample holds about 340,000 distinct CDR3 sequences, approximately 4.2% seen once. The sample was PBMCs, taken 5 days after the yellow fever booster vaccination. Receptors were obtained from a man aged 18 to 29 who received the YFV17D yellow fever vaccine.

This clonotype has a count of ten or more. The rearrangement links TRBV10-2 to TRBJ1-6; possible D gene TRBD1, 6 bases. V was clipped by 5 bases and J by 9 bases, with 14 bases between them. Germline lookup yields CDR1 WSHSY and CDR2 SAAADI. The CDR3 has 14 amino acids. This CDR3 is CASSNRAVSSPLHF. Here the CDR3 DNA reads TGCGCCAGCAGTAACAGGGCGGTTAGTTCACCCCTCCACTTT.

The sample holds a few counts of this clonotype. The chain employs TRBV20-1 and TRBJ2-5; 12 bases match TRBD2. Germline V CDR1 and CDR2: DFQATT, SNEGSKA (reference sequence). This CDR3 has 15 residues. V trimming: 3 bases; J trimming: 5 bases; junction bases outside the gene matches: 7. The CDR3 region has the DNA TGCAGTGCTAGCACCGAGACTAGCGGGGGCGAGACCCAGTACTTC. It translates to CSASTETSGGETQYF.

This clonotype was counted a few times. CDR3 nucleotide sequence: TGCGCCAGCAGCCAAGGATTATTCGGACAGTACAATCAGCCCCAGCATTTT. Protein: CASSQGLFGQYNQPQHF. The chain combines TRBV4-1 with TRBJ1-5; D is perhaps TRBD1 (6 bases). From germline, CDR1 is MGHRA and CDR2 YSYEKL. V was cut by 1 base and J by 3 bases, with 16 bases left in between. This CDR3 is built from 17 residues.

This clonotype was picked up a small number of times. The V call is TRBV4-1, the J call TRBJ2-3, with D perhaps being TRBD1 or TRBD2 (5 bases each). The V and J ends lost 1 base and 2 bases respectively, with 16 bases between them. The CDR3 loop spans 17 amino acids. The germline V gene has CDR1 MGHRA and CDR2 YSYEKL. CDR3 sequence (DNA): TGCGCCAGCAGCCAAGTTAAGGATGGGACGACCACAGATACGCAGTATTTT. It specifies CASSQVKDGTTTDTQYF.